The present entry profiles one T cell receptor (beta chain) with its context. Germline CDR1 LGHNA, CDR2 YSLEER. Germline trimming cut 0 bases from V and 5 bases from J; bases unmatched to any gene: 7. CDR3 length equals 17 residues. The repertoire was sequenced with immunoSEQ multiplex PCR; TCRdb's copy has only in-frame clones and lacks some. Among fewer than 110,000 clones listed, around 90% were seen once. The sample is drawn from a study of T cell changes during pregnancy in multiple sclerosis. The TCR was taken from a female donor in good health, enrolled as a control in a pregnancy study. Sequenced material: peripheral blood, taken in the third trimester of pregnancy. The chain combines TRBV4-3 with TRBJ1-3; 10 bases map to TRBD1. The CDR3 nucleotides are TGCGCCAGCAGCCAAGAAGACTCGGACAGGGGGAGAAACACCATATATTTT. Residues: CASSQEDSDRGRNTIYF.